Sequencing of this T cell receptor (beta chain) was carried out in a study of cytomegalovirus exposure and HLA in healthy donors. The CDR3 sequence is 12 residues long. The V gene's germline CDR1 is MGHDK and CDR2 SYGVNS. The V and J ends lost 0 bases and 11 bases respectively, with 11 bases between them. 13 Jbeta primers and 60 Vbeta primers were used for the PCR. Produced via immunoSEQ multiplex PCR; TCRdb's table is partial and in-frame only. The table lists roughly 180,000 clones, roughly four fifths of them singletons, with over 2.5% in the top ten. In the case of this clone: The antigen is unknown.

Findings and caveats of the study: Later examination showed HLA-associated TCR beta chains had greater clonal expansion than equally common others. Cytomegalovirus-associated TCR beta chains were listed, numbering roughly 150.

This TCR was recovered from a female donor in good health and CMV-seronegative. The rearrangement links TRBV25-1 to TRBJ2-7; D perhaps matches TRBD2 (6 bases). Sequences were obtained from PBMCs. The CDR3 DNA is TGTGCCAGCAGTGAATATCTGGGGGAGGAGTACTTC. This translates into CASSEYLGEEYF.